This entry lists 16 T cell receptor beta chains sequenced from one sample in a study of CD8+ T cells in alopecia areata (dated by TCRdb to the late 2010s). Libraries were constructed by the immunoSEQ multiplex PCR assay. To provide template for TCR sequencing, every sample had RNA extracted and reverse transcribed into cDNA. This immuneACCESS table, as held by TCRdb, lists in-frame sequences with V and J called but not all clones. Of the missing ones, under half trace to an unresolved V gene in checked studies; the others have no known cause. This sample lists 150,000 to 200,000 clones; about 67% were detected once. In total, the top ten clones hold roughly 11% of the sample. Reading the label with the study, this specimen's time point is: baseline before oral tofacitinib. This specimen consisted of CD8+ T cells sorted from blood, obtained at week 0. These receptors all stem from a human donor with alopecia areata.

The rearrangement links TRBV5-4 to TRBJ1-2; D might be TRBD1 (6 bases). In germline, CDR1 is SGHNT, CDR2 YYREEE (reference sequence). This CDR3 region has 15 residues. V was clipped by 3 bases and J by 8 bases, with 20 bases between them. The CDR3 reads CASSYYRDRLKGYTF. DNA for the CDR3: TGTGCCAGCAGCTATTACCGCGACAGGCTAAAGGGCTACACCTTC.

This rearrangement joins TRBV25-1 to TRBJ1-2; D is unresolved. Trimming removed 10 bases at V and 6 bases at J, with 12 bases between. The germline gives CDR1 MGHDK, CDR2 SYGVNS. The CDR3 loop spans 11 amino acids. In nucleotides, the CDR3 is TGTGCCACCTATACGGGAGATGGCTACACCTTC. Encoded protein: CATYTGDGYTF.

V is TRBV6-6 and J is TRBJ2-1; TRBD2 agrees at 9 bases. V trimming: 2 bases; J trimming: 6 bases; junction bases outside the gene matches: 5. The CDR3 runs 15 residues. Germline loops: CDR1 MNHNY, CDR2 SVGAGI (reference sequence). The CDR3 is CASSYVAGAPNEQFF. CDR3 in DNA: TGTGCCAGCAGTTACGTAGCGGGGGCTCCCAATGAGCAGTTCTTC.

V and J are TRBV5-6 and TRBJ2-3; 7 bases are a match to TRBD2. The trim removed 4 bases at V and 3 bases at J, leaving 11 bases unmatched. CDR3 length equals 16 residues. The germline V gene encodes CDR1 SGHDT and CDR2 YYEEEE. CDR3 amino acids: CASSPRLALWTDTQYF. The CDR3 nucleotides read TGTGCCAGCAGCCCCAGACTAGCCTTGTGGACAGATACGCAGTATTTT.

The sample holds a few counts of this clone. J is TRBJ1-5 and V is TRBV9; TRBD1 aligns across 9 bases. Germline V gives CDR1 SGDLS, CDR2 YYNGEE. The CDR3 consists of 14 residues. V dropped 4 bases and J dropped 3; count of bases not matched to a gene: 2. The CDR3: CASSRTGANQPQHF. In DNA, the CDR3 is TGTGCCAGCAGCCGGACAGGGGCCAATCAGCCCCAGCATTTT.

J is TRBJ1-6 and V is TRBV30, with D unclear. CDR3 length: 13 residues. V dropped 4 bases and J dropped 3 bases, with 7 bases sitting between them. From germline, CDR1 is GTSNPN and CDR2 SVGIG (reference sequence). This CDR3 is CAWNAVYNSPLHF. CDR3 DNA: TGTGCCTGGAATGCAGTCTATAATTCACCCCTCCACTTT. Full variable domain (rest looked up from reference TRBV30 and TRBJ1-6): SQTIHQWPATLVQPVGSPLSLECTVEGTSNPNLYWYRQAAGRGLQLLFYSVGIGQISSEVPQNLSASRPQDRQFILSSKKLLLSDSGFYLCAWNAVYNSPLHFGNGTRLTVT.

In its sample, this clone was seen once. V gene TRBV27 combines with J gene TRBJ1-4, with D uncertain. Germline CDR1 reads MNHEY; CDR2 reads SMNVEV (reference sequence). Trimming took off 4 bases at V and 8 bases at J, with 14 bases between the two ends. The CDR3 length is 14 residues. The CDR3 DNA reads TGTGCCAGCAGTTCCCCCGCCGGAGAGGAAAAACTGTTTTTT. Protein sequence: CASSSPAGEEKLFF.

Written as DNA, the CDR3 is TGTGCCATCAGTGAGTCCCGGACAGGGTCTTCCTGGGTGGGATATGGCTACACCTTC. Protein product: CAISESRTGSSWVGYGYTF. The genes are TRBV10-3 and TRBJ1-2, with 8 bases identical to TRBD1. Germline assignment: CDR1 ENHRY and CDR2 SYGVKD. This CDR3 comprises 19 residues. After removal of 0 bases from V and 5 bases from J, the junction contained 17 bases not matched to a gene.

The chain has TRBV6-1 and TRBJ1-1; no reliable D call. The V end lost 11 bases, the J end lost 6 bases, and 25 bases lay between the germline ends. Per germline, CDR1 MNHNS and CDR2 SASEGT. This CDR3 comprises 15 residues. The CDR3 DNA follows: TGTGCCGCGCTACCAACAGAGATAGGGATCCCTGAAGCTTTCTTT. Its protein is CAALPTEIGIPEAFF.

Only a few counts were recorded for this clone. The CDR3 region is CASSYSSGGGDEQFF. The CDR3 nucleotides are TGTGCCAGCAGTTACTCTAGCGGGGGCGGGGATGAGCAGTTCTTC. This chain joins TRBV6-5 and TRBJ2-1; 9 positions agree with TRBD2. This CDR3 comprises 15 residues. Germline CDR1 reads MNHEY; CDR2 reads SVGAGI. V trimming: 0 bases; J trimming: 8 bases; junction bases outside the gene matches: 5.

This clone was counted a single time. This sequence joins TRBV7-8 and TRBJ2-5, with a weak D call TRBD1 (5 bases). The V and J ends lost 3 bases and 1 base respectively, with 12 bases between them. The CDR3 is made up of 15 amino acids. The V gene's germline CDR1 is SGHVS and CDR2 FQNEAQ. The CDR3 DNA is TGTGCCAGCAGCTTCTGGGGTGACAGCCAAGAGACCCAGTACTTC. It translates to CASSFWGDSQETQYF.

The chain recombines TRBV27 with TRBJ2-1; the D is unclear. The germline V gene has CDR1 MNHEY and CDR2 SMNVEV (reference sequence). The V and J ends lost 6 bases and 5 bases respectively, with 17 bases between them. The CDR3 has 15 amino acids. For the CDR3, the DNA is TGTGCCAGCAGCCGTAAAGATTCCATCAACAATGAGCAGTTCTTC. As protein: CASSRKDSINNEQFF.

This sequence joins TRBV15 and TRBJ2-1; 11 nucleotides match TRBD1. The V gene end was trimmed by 1 base and the J gene end by 4 bases; junction bases not matched to a gene: 3. CDR3 length equals 16 residues. The germline gives CDR1 LNHNV, CDR2 YYDKDF (reference sequence). The chain's CDR3 is CATSRGRDRGYNEQFF. CDR3 bases: TGTGCCACCAGCAGAGGACGGGACAGGGGGTACAATGAGCAGTTCTTC.

The chain combines TRBV9 with TRBJ1-1, with 7 bases aligning to TRBD1. CDR1 SGDLS and CDR2 YYNGEE come from the germline V gene. This CDR3 contains 13 residues. The J segment lost 3 bases and the V segment lost 4 bases, leaving 3 bases of the junction unmatched. The DNA of the CDR3 is TGTGCCAGCAGCCGACAGGGAGACACTGAAGCTTTCTTT. Amino acids: CASSRQGDTEAFF. The full variable domain, rest sourced from reference TRBV9 and TRBJ1-1, is DSGVTQTPKHLITATGQRVTLRCSPRSGDLSVYWYQQSLDQGLQFLIQYYNGEERAKGNILERFSAQQFPDLHSELNLSSLELGDSALYFCASSRQGDTEAFFGQGTRLTVV.

This chain links TRBV5-6 with TRBJ2-7; no firm D call. CDR3 length: 12 residues. V lost 4 bases and J 3 bases, leaving 8 bases between the germline ends. Germline V gives CDR1 SGHDT, CDR2 YYEEEE. Here the CDR3 DNA reads TGTGCCAGCAGCCCCGGGCACTACGAGCAGTACTTC. Protein: CASSPGHYEQYF.

The chain employs TRBV4-1 and TRBJ1-5, with D perhaps TRBD1 (6 bases). Trimming removed 0 bases at V and 12 bases at J, with 15 bases between. This CDR3 spans 14 amino acids. Germline CDR1 is MGHRA and CDR2 is YSYEKL. The CDR3 region is CASSQDPGGPHQHF. DNA of the CDR3: TGCGCCAGCAGCCAAGACCCTGGGGGGCCCCACCAGCATTTT.